Here is one T cell receptor beta chain with its context. This specimen comes from a study of technical replicates of blood from several donors. Profiling relied on immunoSEQ multiplex PCR, and the TCRdb table lists in-frame clones only, not all of them. In the table there are 75,000 to 90,000 clones, just under 95% of which are singletons. Germline-derived CDR1 and CDR2 are MNHEY and SVGAGI. The CDR3 has 13 residues. Trimming removed 5 bases at V and 0 bases at J, with 8 bases between. The gene calls are TRBV6-5 and TRBJ2-7; tentative D call: TRBD2 (6 bases). The sequence was obtained from a human donor in good health. Sequencing was done on a sample of T cells isolated from PBMCs. CDR3 loop: CASSGGNSYEQYF. The CDR3 DNA sequence: TGTGCCAGCAGTGGCGGGAACTCCTACGAGCAGTACTTC.